These T cell receptor beta chains were read from a single sample in a study of Ad26.COV2.S vaccination and SARS-CoV-2 variants. Generated by immunoSEQ multiplex PCR, the TCRdb table keeps only in-frame clones and is missing some. The sample contains fewer than 800,000 clones, around 90% of which appear only once. The source material was peripheral blood, sampled in a trial of Ad26.COV2.S vaccine versus placebo. Every receptor here comes from a person between 18 and 59 years old who received the Ad26.COV2.S COVID-19 vaccine or a placebo. Each CDR3 is given without its conserved first and last residue.

J | V | CDR3
TRBJ2-7 | TRBV2 | ASKNYEQY
TRBJ2-7 | TRBV30 | AWSAAGNYHEQY
TRBJ1-6 | TRBV30 | AWNPTGDSPLH
TRBJ1-1 | TRBV27 | ASTPTGTGLNTEAF
TRBJ2-3 | TRBV18 | ASSPTANPTDTQY
TRBJ2-7 | TRBV14 | ASSQGRYSYEQY
TRBJ1-2 | TRBV7-2 | ASSSDRGAYGYT
TRBJ2-3 | TRBV4-2 | ASSQEGGAGGITDTQY
TRBJ2-3 | TRBV2 | ANRKGTGRANTQY
TRBJ2-3 | TRBV30 | AWSGPDTQY
TRBJ2-7 | TRBV18 | ASSDGTGGAEQY
TRBJ2-5 | TRBV6-2/TRBV6-3 | ASSRTGRQETQY
TRBJ2-7 | TRBV7-2 | ASSRDHSYEQY
TRBJ1-2 | TRBV27 | ASIKYDRDAGYGYT
TRBJ2-7 | TRBV7-9 | ASSSINDASYEQY
TRBJ1-1 | TRBV7-9 | ASSFSGNPYTEAF
TRBJ1-2 | TRBV5-4 | ASSPLDGVGYT
TRBJ1-2 | TRBV7-2 | ASSFALGQGLGANYGYT
TRBJ1-4 | TRBV11-1 | ASSLTTGPAGGKLF
TRBJ2-5 | TRBV5-1 | ASSEAGRSQETQY
TRBJ1-3 | TRBV18 | ASSPEITSGNTIY
TRBJ2-2 | TRBV24-1 | ATSDWAGTNTGELF
TRBJ1-6 | TRBV18 | ASSPLPEISPLH
TRBJ1-2 | TRBV6-5 | ASSYSGSYGYT
TRBJ2-1 | TRBV19 | ASRPGLASGGANEQF
TRBJ1-6 | TRBV27 | ASSPTTGVKGSPLH
TRBJ1-3 | TRBV18 | ASSPDTGNTIY
TRBJ2-1 | TRBV6-2/TRBV6-3 | ASSYREGFWNEQF
TRBJ2-2 | TRBV5-1 | ASSFTFPGELF
TRBJ1-4 | TRBV5-1 | ASSLNGNEKLF
TRBJ1-1 | TRBV5-5 | ASSSQAEATEAF
TRBJ1-6 | TRBV2 | ASKGTVGSPLH